This T cell receptor beta chain was recovered during a study of blood T cell repertoires in COVID-19. Study summary: The samples span acute and convalescent COVID-19 from the United States, Italy and Spain. Sources were T cells, B-cell-depleted T cells, or PBMCs; the material itself was cDNA or gDNA.

Per germline, CDR1 SGHAT and CDR2 FQNNGV. V was clipped by 7 bases and J by 8 bases, with 14 bases between them. The CDR3 extends over 12 amino acids. This table comes from immunoSEQ multiplex PCR, and its TCRdb copy is limited to in-frame clones, with some not included. The sample has 120,000 to 150,000 clones; about nine tenths are singletons. The sequence was collected from a human donor in a cohort sampled during active COVID-19. The genes are TRBV11-2 and TRBJ1-2, with D uncertain. Sequenced: peripheral blood. CDR3 in DNA: TGTGCCAGCAAAAGCACGCCTCGGGGCTACACCTTC. The encoded protein is CASKSTPRGYTF.